This entry lists 5 T cell receptor beta chains sequenced from one sample in a study of human T cells and chemical hapten exposure. Using its own MiXCR run on the RACE reads, TCRdb lists one record per CDR3 protein. In the table there are tens of thousands of distinct CDR3 sequences, approximately 9.9% of which are singletons. Time point indicated: pre-sensitization, week 0. Documented treatment: therapeutic diphenylcyclopropenone sensitization with weekly scalp DPC. Source: whole blood, taken in connection with sensitization to the hapten diphenylcyclopropenone (DPC). The receptors were gathered from a middle-aged man with alopecia areata. Some clones in this sample may be carry-over from other donors' samples.

This clonotype was observed a few times. The chain couples TRBV7-3 to TRBJ2-1; D gene ambiguous. Germline-derived CDR1 and CDR2 are SGHTA and FQGTGA. Trimming took 4 bases from V and 4 from J, leaving 8 bases between them. The CDR3 contains 13 residues. This CDR3 reads CASSSMGYNEQFF. As DNA, the CDR3 is TGTGCCAGCAGCTCCATGGGGTACAATGAGCAGTTCTTC.

At least ten counts were recorded for this clonotype. J is TRBJ2-2 and V is TRBV24-1; D assignment may be TRBD1 or TRBD2 (5 bases each). Between the trimmed V and J ends, which lost 0 bases and 6 bases, there was a span of 10 bases. The CDR3 extends over 15 amino acids. CDR1 KGHDR and CDR2 SFDVKD come from the germline V gene. CDR3 sequence reads: CATSDLDSGPGELFF. The DNA for the CDR3 is TGTGCCACCAGTGATTTGGATTCGGGGCCCGGGGAGCTGTTTTTT.

This clonotype was detected only a few times. The gene calls are TRBV12-3 or TRBV12-4 and TRBJ1-2, with TRBD1 as a possible D gene (6 bases). V lost 1 base to trimming and J lost 3 bases, with 9 bases between them. The CDR3 loop spans 14 amino acids. In nucleotides, the CDR3 is TGTGCCAGCAGTTTAGAACAGGGTTACTATGGCTACACCTTC. Translation gives CASSLEQGYYGYTF.

In this sample, this clonotype turned up many times. J is TRBJ2-1 and V is TRBV20-1; the match to TRBD1 covers 7 bases. Germline CDR1 DFQATT, CDR2 SNEGSKA (reference sequence). The junction had 7 bases not matched to a gene; V was cut back by 6 bases and J by 2 bases. The CDR3 totals 14 residues. The CDR3: CSAKDRRAYNEQFF. The CDR3 DNA is TGCAGTGCAAAGGACAGGCGCGCCTACAATGAGCAGTTCTTC.

V gene TRBV18 combines with J gene TRBJ2-7; tentatively, D is TRBD2 (7 bases). Trimming stripped 1 base from V and 3 bases from J, with 16 bases between. CDR1 is KGHSH, CDR2 LQKENI, per germline. The CDR3 contains 16 residues. The CDR3: CASSPLSRGGGYEQYF. DNA for the CDR3: TGTGCCAGCTCACCACTGAGCAGGGGCGGGGGCTACGAGCAGTACTTC.